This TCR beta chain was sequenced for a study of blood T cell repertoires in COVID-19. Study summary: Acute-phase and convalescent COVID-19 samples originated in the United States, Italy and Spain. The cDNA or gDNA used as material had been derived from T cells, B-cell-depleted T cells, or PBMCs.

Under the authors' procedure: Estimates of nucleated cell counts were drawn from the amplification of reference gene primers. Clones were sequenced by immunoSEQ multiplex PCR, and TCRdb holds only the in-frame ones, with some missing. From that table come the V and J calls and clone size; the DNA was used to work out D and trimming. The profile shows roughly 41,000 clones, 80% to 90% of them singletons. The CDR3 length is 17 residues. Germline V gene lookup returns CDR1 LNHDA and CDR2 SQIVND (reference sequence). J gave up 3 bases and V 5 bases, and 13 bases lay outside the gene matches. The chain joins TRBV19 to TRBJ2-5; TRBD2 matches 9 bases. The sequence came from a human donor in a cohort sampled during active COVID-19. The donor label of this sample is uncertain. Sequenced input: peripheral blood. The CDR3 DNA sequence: TGTGCCAGTAGTCGTGTCACGGGTAGCGGGGGCAAAGAGACCCAGTACTTC. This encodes CASSRVTGSGGKETQYF.